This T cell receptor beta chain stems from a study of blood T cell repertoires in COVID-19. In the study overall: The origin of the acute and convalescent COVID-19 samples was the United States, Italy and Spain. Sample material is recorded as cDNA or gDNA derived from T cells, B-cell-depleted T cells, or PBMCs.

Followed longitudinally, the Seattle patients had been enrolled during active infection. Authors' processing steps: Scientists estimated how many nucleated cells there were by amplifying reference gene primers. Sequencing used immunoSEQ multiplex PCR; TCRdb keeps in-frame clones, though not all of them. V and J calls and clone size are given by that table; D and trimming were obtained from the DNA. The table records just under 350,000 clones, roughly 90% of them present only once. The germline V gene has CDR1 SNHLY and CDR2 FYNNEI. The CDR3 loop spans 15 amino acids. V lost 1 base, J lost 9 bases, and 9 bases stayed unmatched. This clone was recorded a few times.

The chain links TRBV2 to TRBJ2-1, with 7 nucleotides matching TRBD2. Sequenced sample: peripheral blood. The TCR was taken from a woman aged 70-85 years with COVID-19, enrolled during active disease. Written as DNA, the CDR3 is TGTGCCAGCAGTGAAGAAAAGGGGAGGGCTATTGAGCAGTTCTTC. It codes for CASSEEKGRAIEQFF.